These 30 T cell receptor beta chains came from one sample sequenced in a study of cytomegalovirus exposure and HLA in healthy donors. The data were produced by immunoSEQ multiplex PCR, yet TCRdb's version contains in-frame clones alone and is incomplete. The table records some 110,000 clones, about 87% of them present only once. Sequenced input: PBMCs. All receptors come from a man younger than 35 in good health and CMV-seronegative.

The CDR3 DNA reads TGTGCCAGCAGCATAGGGACAGGGAATGAAAAACTGTTTTTT. The encoded protein is CASSIGTGNEKLFF. V is TRBV7-9 and J is TRBJ1-4, with 9 positions matching TRBD1. CDR1 and CDR2 from the germline V gene are SEHNR and FQNEAQ (reference sequence). J was trimmed by 5 bases and V by 5 bases; bases with no gene match: 3. The CDR3 sequence is 14 residues long. Together with reference TRBV7-9 and TRBJ1-4, the CDR3 gives the full variable domain: DTGVSQNPRHKITKRGQNVTFRCDPISEHNRLYWYRQTLGQGPEFLTYFQNEAQLEKSRLLSDRFSAERPKGSFSTLEIQRTEQGDSAMYLCASSIGTGNEKLFFGSGTQLSVL.

The chain carries TRBV7-6 and TRBJ2-3; TRBD2 matches at 9 bases. V dropped 8 bases and J dropped 4; count of bases not matched to a gene: 10. The CDR3 has 15 residues. Germline loops: CDR1 SGHVS, CDR2 FNYEAQ. Here the CDR3 DNA reads TGTGCCAGCGGTGGAGGGACTAGCCTGTCAGATACGCAGTATTTT. This sequence encodes CASGGGTSLSDTQYF.

The rearrangement links TRBV9 to TRBJ2-1; weak D call: TRBD2 (5 bases). The CDR3 is 14 residues long. Germline V CDR1 and CDR2: SGDLS, YYNGEE. The ends were cut back, 7 bases at V and 7 bases at J, with 18 bases in the middle. The CDR3 DNA is TGTGCCAGCTCCATGTATGGCGGGCCAAATGAGCAGTTCTTC. Translated, it gives CASSMYGGPNEQFF.

The chain is built from TRBV2 and TRBJ2-7; 13 nucleotides align to TRBD2. Germline V gene sequence: CDR1 SNHLY, CDR2 FYNNEI. The CDR3 spans 14 residues. V dropped 7 bases and J dropped 7; count of bases not matched to a gene: 7. The CDR3 nucleotides are TGTGCCAGCATTATACTAGCGGGAGGGCTTGAGCAGTACTTC. Translating gives CASIILAGGLEQYF.

The chain carries TRBV11-2 and TRBJ2-1, with D possibly being TRBD2 (5 bases). Trimming stripped 5 bases from V and 8 bases from J, with 19 bases between. This CDR3 is 15 amino acids long. Per germline, CDR1 SGHAT and CDR2 FQNNGV. The CDR3 region has the DNA TGTGCCAGCAGCAAAACGCTAATTATGAGGGATGAGCAGTTCTTC. Its protein product is CASSKTLIMRDEQFF.

This clone was counted a few times. The chain combines TRBV14 with TRBJ2-7; D is possibly TRBD1 (5 bases). Trimming took off 5 bases at V and 7 bases at J, with 18 bases between the two ends. CDR3 size: 14 residues. From germline, CDR1 is SGHDN and CDR2 FVKESK. The chain's CDR3 is CASSSQGWKGEQYF. The DNA of the CDR3 is TGTGCCAGCAGCAGTCAGGGATGGAAGGGGGAGCAGTACTTC.

In DNA form, the CDR3 reads TGTGCCAGCGCCGCGGGGGGGGAGAACACTGAAGCTTTCTTT. It codes for CASAAGGENTEAFF. The V gene is TRBV19, the J gene TRBJ1-1; a weak D match, TRBD1 (5 bases). The CDR3 is 14 amino acids. V was pared by 9 bases and J by 1 base, with 15 bases between. CDR1 is LNHDA and CDR2 is SQIVND in the germline V gene (reference sequence).

This chain joins TRBV10-2 and TRBJ2-7; tentative D call: TRBD2 (5 bases). The CDR3 consists of 12 residues. Germline V gene lookup returns CDR1 WSHSY and CDR2 SAAADI. The V end lost 9 bases, the J end lost 2 bases, and 11 bases lay between the germline ends. The CDR3 loop reads CASRTSTYEQYF. The CDR3 nucleotides are TGCGCCAGTAGGACTTCGACCTACGAGCAGTACTTC.

V usage is TRBV19 and J usage is TRBJ2-4, with 12 bases that match TRBD2. There are 19 residues in the CDR3. CDR1 and CDR2 from the germline V gene are LNHDA and SQIVND (reference sequence). V was clipped by 8 bases and J by 0 bases; unmatched bases: 14. This chain's CDR3 is CASSPMGTSGPLAKNIQYF. CDR3 coding DNA: TGTGCCAGTTCCCCGATGGGGACTAGCGGGCCTCTAGCCAAAAACATTCAGTACTTC.

The chain is built from TRBV19 and TRBJ2-1; 7 nucleotides line up with TRBD1. Unmatched junction bases numbered 9, after V lost 4 bases and J lost 9 bases. CDR3 length equals 14 residues. Germline V gene sequence: CDR1 LNHDA, CDR2 SQIVND (reference sequence). The CDR3 nucleotides read TGTGCCAGTAGTACTCGACAGGGCCGGGCTGAGCAGTTCTTC. As protein: CASSTRQGRAEQFF.

This clone appeared a single time. This chain links TRBV27 with TRBJ1-5, with TRBD1 matching 11 bases. V lost 0 bases to trimming and J lost 4 bases; unmatched junction nucleotides: 8. The germline CDR1 and CDR2 sequences are MNHEY and SMNVEV (reference sequence). The CDR3 is 18 amino acids. CDR3 sequence (DNA): TGTGCCAGCAGTTTATCTTATTTTGGGACAGGGGGTAATCAGCCCCAGCATTTT. It codes for CASSLSYFGTGGNQPQHF.

In the case of this clone: Different DNA sequences within this sample yield the same CDR3. The genes are TRBV27 and TRBJ2-7; 7 bases agree with TRBD1. Germline lookup yields CDR1 MNHEY and CDR2 SMNVEV (reference sequence). The CDR3 totals 13 residues. Trimming took 5 bases from V and 0 from J; bases not matched to a gene: 1. The CDR3 nucleotides are TGTGCCAGCAGTAGGGACAGCTCCTACGAGCAGTACTTC. Translation gives CASSRDSSYEQYF.

J is TRBJ1-5 and V is TRBV6-6; D possibly corresponds to TRBD1 (6 bases). Trimming cost V 3 bases and J 1 base, with 10 bases left between them. Germline V lookup: CDR1 MNHNY, CDR2 SVGAGI (reference sequence). CDR3 length: 15 residues. The CDR3 loop is CASSYYGQSNQPQHF. CDR3 coding DNA: TGTGCCAGCAGTTATTACGGACAGAGCAATCAGCCCCAGCATTTT.

The chain joins TRBV5-5 to TRBJ2-7; 12 bases fit TRBD2. The germline V gene has CDR1 SGHKS and CDR2 YYEKEE (reference sequence). Trimming took 5 bases from V and 2 from J; bases not matched to a gene: 5. The CDR3 runs 15 residues. The CDR3 DNA reads as TGTGCCAGCAGGTCGGGACTAGCGGGCACCTACGAGCAGTACTTC. Amino acids: CASRSGLAGTYEQYF.

This chain joins TRBV19 and TRBJ1-6; no reliable D call. Germline V gives CDR1 LNHDA, CDR2 SQIVND (reference sequence). CDR3 length equals 15 residues. The V and J ends lost 6 bases and 0 bases respectively, with 9 bases between them. The CDR3: CASRSGSSYNSPLHF. The CDR3, as DNA: TGTGCCAGTAGGTCGGGGTCCTCCTATAATTCACCCCTCCACTTT.

The V and J genes are TRBV27 and TRBJ1-2; D is unclear. This CDR3 region has 16 residues. Germline CDR1 reads MNHEY; CDR2 reads SMNVEV (reference sequence). Trimming pared 2 bases from V and 5 bases from J, leaving 18 bases between. CDR3 DNA sequence: TGTGCCAGCAGTTTAAGGGCGCAAGGGCGGACTTATGGCTACACCTTC. Its protein is CASSLRAQGRTYGYTF.

This clone was seen only once. The chain joins TRBV4-3 to TRBJ2-7; 8 positions agree with TRBD1. The CDR3 spans 17 residues. The germline gives CDR1 LGHNA, CDR2 YSLEER. The ends lost 0 bases at V and 2 bases at J; junction bases unmatched: 9. The CDR3 is CASSQDSGGQETYEQYF. The CDR3 coding sequence is TGCGCCAGCAGCCAAGATTCAGGGGGACAGGAAACCTACGAGCAGTACTTC.

V gene TRBV4-3 combines with J gene TRBJ2-7; the match to TRBD2 covers 9 bases. Germline lookup yields CDR1 LGHNA and CDR2 YSLEER. V shed 3 bases, J shed 6 bases, and the junction held 15 bases outside the gene matches. The length of the CDR3 is 17 residues. As DNA, the CDR3 is TGCGCCAGCAGCCACCTCTTCGGCGGGGGGGGTTCTGTCGAGCAGTACTTC. It translates to CASSHLFGGGGSVEQYF.

This chain links TRBV19 with TRBJ2-5, with a possible D match to TRBD1 (6 bases). Germline assignment: CDR1 LNHDA and CDR2 SQIVND (reference sequence). V lost 4 bases and J 0 bases, leaving 15 bases between the germline ends. The CDR3 is 16 amino acids. In nucleotides, the CDR3 is TGTGCCAGTAGTACTCCGGGACACGAGTACCAAGAGACCCAGTACTTC. Translated, it gives CASSTPGHEYQETQYF.

By its share, this clone is medium-sized (0.01 to 0.1%). The chain links TRBV10-3 to TRBJ2-7; possibly TRBD1 for D (6 bases). This CDR3 spans 13 amino acids. With 9 bases removed from V and 4 bases from J, the gap between germline ends came to 16 bases. The germline CDR1 and CDR2 sequences are ENHRY and SYGVKD. This CDR3 is CAIATDRGYEQYF. CDR3 bases: TGTGCCATTGCCACGGACAGAGGATACGAGCAGTACTTC.

This chain joins TRBV28 and TRBJ2-7; 8 bases align to TRBD1. The CDR3 consists of 14 residues. With V trimmed by 6 bases and J by 5 bases, 9 bases remained unmatched. CDR1 MDHEN and CDR2 SYDVKM come from the germline V gene. CDR3 bases: TGTGCCAGCAGCCCGGACAGGGAAAAAGACGAGCAGTACTTC. This codes for CASSPDREKDEQYF.

The V and J genes are TRBV6-1 and TRBJ2-6, with D maybe TRBD2 (6 bases). V was pared by 6 bases and J by 1 base, with 10 bases between. The CDR3 has 15 amino acids. The germline V gene has CDR1 MNHNS and CDR2 SASEGT. Here the CDR3 reads CASRSGGSGANVLTF. The CDR3 region has the DNA TGTGCCAGCAGATCCGGGGGATCTGGGGCCAACGTCCTGACTTTC.

The rearrangement links TRBV10-3 to TRBJ2-7; D is uncertain. This CDR3 region has 17 residues. Germline CDR1 reads ENHRY; CDR2 reads SYGVKD. V lost 0 bases and J 3 bases, leaving 18 bases between the germline ends. CDR3 region: CAISESPRTIRNYEQYF. The CDR3 DNA follows: TGTGCCATCAGTGAGTCGCCGCGTACGATTCGAAACTACGAGCAGTACTTC.

This chain joins TRBV5-1 and TRBJ2-3, with D perhaps matching TRBD1 (6 bases). The CDR3 covers 18 residues. Germline-derived CDR1 and CDR2 are SGHRS and YFSETQ. V lost 3 bases, J lost 8 bases, and 28 bases lay in between. Written as DNA, the CDR3 is TGCGCCAGCAGCTGGAAAATTGATTCGGACAGTCAGGTACGTACGCAGTATTTT. Translated, it gives CASSWKIDSDSQVRTQYF.

The V gene is TRBV29-1, the J gene TRBJ1-3; D is uncertain. CDR3 length equals 13 residues. The V end lost 6 bases, the J end lost 3 bases, and 12 bases lay between the germline ends. Germline CDR1 reads SQVTM; CDR2 reads ANQGSEA. CDR3 in amino acids: CSVTGNSGNTIYF. DNA for the CDR3: TGCAGCGTCACGGGAAATAGTGGAAACACCATATATTTT.

V and J are TRBV7-6 and TRBJ2-1; no clear D gene. The V gene's germline CDR1 is SGHVS and CDR2 FNYEAQ. The CDR3 has 14 residues. V lost 1 base, J lost 3 bases, and 7 bases lay in between. This chain's CDR3 is CASSLEYSYNEQFF. CDR3 sequence (DNA): TGTGCCAGCAGCTTAGAATACAGCTACAATGAGCAGTTCTTC.

The CDR3 spells CASSSEPPGQGYEQYF. The CDR3 nucleotides read TGTGCCAGCAGCTCTGAGCCGCCGGGACAGGGCTACGAGCAGTACTTC. The rearrangement joins TRBV7-8 to TRBJ2-7; 9 bases line up with TRBD1. The germline CDR1 and CDR2 sequences are SGHVS and FQNEAQ. Losses at the gene ends were 4 bases for V and 3 bases for J; bases not matched to a gene: 10. This CDR3 contains 16 residues.

The chain employs TRBV7-2 and TRBJ2-7, with TRBD1 as a possible D gene (6 bases). There are 14 residues in the CDR3. V dropped 3 bases and J dropped 4 bases, with 13 bases sitting between them. Germline V gene data show CDR1 as SGHTA and CDR2 as FQGNSA. The CDR3: CASSFGTLVYEQYF. For the CDR3, the DNA is TGTGCCAGCAGCTTCGGGACACTCGTTTACGAGCAGTACTTC.

The chain is built from TRBV28 and TRBJ1-4; 10 bases are a match to TRBD1. J was trimmed by 8 bases and V by 6 bases; bases with no gene match: 9. The CDR3 length is 15 residues. Germline-derived CDR1 and CDR2 are MDHEN and SYDVKM. CDR3 protein: CASSRRTGGEEKLFF. The CDR3 nucleotides read TGTGCCAGCAGCCGACGGACAGGGGGAGAAGAAAAACTGTTTTTT. Using reference TRBV28 and TRBJ1-4 for the parts outside the CDR3, the full variable domain is DVKVTQSSRYLVKRTGEKVFLECVQDMDHENMFWYRQDPGLGLRLIYFSYDVKMKEKGDIPEGYSVSREKKERFSLILESASTNQTSMYLCASSRRTGGEEKLFFGSGTQLSVL.

The V call is TRBV4-1, the J call TRBJ2-7; 10 bases are a match to TRBD2. The germline V gene encodes CDR1 MGHRA and CDR2 YSYEKL. Trimming at V came to 1 base and at J to 4 bases, leaving 7 bases not matched to a gene. This CDR3 region has 16 residues. DNA of the CDR3: TGCGCCAGCAGCCAAGTTACGGGACTAGCGTTATACGAGCAGTACTTC. Protein product: CASSQVTGLALYEQYF.